This TCR beta chain was documented in a study of control samples from healthy donors and cancer patients. V was clipped by 4 bases and J by 2 bases; unmatched bases: 9. CDR1 is MNHEY and CDR2 is SVGEGT in the germline V gene. The CDR3 totals 16 residues. Repertoires were generated with immunoSEQ multiplex PCR, while TCRdb's copy carries only in-frame clones and drops some. The data show approximately 84,000 clones, 90% to 95% seen once. The chain combines TRBV6-2 or TRBV6-3 with TRBJ2-3; 7 bases agree with TRBD2. The receptor's source is a man aged 25-45 years in good health. Sample: blood. The CDR3 protein is CASSWGGNRPTDTQYF. For the CDR3, the DNA is TGTGCCAGCAGTTGGGGGGGGAATCGCCCCACAGATACGCAGTATTTT.